The present entry profiles one T cell receptor (beta chain) with its context. Its target is not known. The junction and the germline gene differ at one end; a read error may be behind it. CDR1 is KGHDR, CDR2 SFDVKD, per germline. This CDR3 comprises 15 residues. TCR beta VDJ combinations and CDR3 sequences were profiled from genomic DNA. TCRdb re-called the reads with MiXCR, one entry per CDR3 protein. The data show hundreds of thousands of distinct CDR3 sequences, just under 70% seen once. The data derive from a study of CD8+CD57+ T cells in acquired aplastic anemia. Overall study: The DNA of sorted CD4+ and CD8+ cells averaged 3.2 ug. CD4+ cell libraries from healthy donors averaged about 10.8 million reads. Study-wide findings and caveats: CD8+ Simpson's diversity showed no significant patient-control difference. Patients and controls were found to share twenty-nine CD8+ CDR3 sequences.

This receptor was identified in a human donor in good health, serving as a control. V is TRBV24-1 and J is TRBJ2-3; 7 nucleotides line up with TRBD2. Sequences were obtained from sorted CD4+, CD8+, or CD8+CD57+ T cells (not recorded which) from PBMCs. CDR3 sequence (DNA): TGTGCCGCCAGTAGGTGGCGGGGGAACACAGATACGCAGTATTTT. Amino acid sequence: CAASRWRGNTDTQYF.